Listed below are T cell receptor beta chains from one sample, sequenced in a study of immune evolution from preneoplasia to lung adenocarcinoma. Assay: immunoSEQ multiplex PCR; the TCRdb copy retains only in-frame clones and omits some. The repertoire includes around 11,000 clones, roughly 85% of them detected once, and less than 2% sits in the top ten. Sequencing used FFPE minimally invasive lung adenocarcinoma tissue. These receptor sequences come from a person aged 70 to 85 with lung adenocarcinoma. The CDR3 runs from the conserved cysteine through the conserved F or W. Each record gives: J gene, V gene, D gene, clone size, CDR3 protein, CDR3 DNA. The D gene is left open where the match is weak. Not all rows give a size; the values are once, few, many and, for expanded clones, a class.

J: TRBJ2-2
V: TRBV30
D: .
size: .
CDR3: CAWSLLGGIGELFF
DNA: TGTGCCTGGAGTCTCCTAGGGGGAATCGGGGAGCTGTTTTTT

J: TRBJ2-7
V: TRBV2
D: TRBD1
size: .
CDR3: CASSEGQYYEQYF
DNA: TGTGCCAGCAGTGAGGGACAGTACTACGAGCAGTACTTC

J: TRBJ2-2
V: TRBV29-1
D: .
size: .
CDR3: CSVRFGGGGELFF
DNA: TGCAGCGTTAGGTTCGGGGGTGGCGGGGAGCTGTTTTTT

J: TRBJ2-7
V: TRBV6-4
D: .
size: .
CDR3: CASSDSGGSPYEQYF
DNA: TGTGCCAGCAGTGACTCTGGGGGATCCCCCTACGAGCAGTACTTC

J: TRBJ2-7
V: TRBV2
D: .
size: few
CDR3: CASRQFGVGVYEQYF
DNA: TGTGCCAGCAGACAATTCGGAGTGGGGGTTTACGAGCAGTACTTC

J: TRBJ2-3
V: TRBV30
D: TRBD1
size: .
CDR3: CAWSGTGHVTQYF
DNA: TGTGCCTGGAGTGGGACAGGTCATGTTACGCAGTATTTT

J: TRBJ1-1
V: TRBV6-1
D: .
size: once
CDR3: CASSESGRTEAFF
DNA: TGTGCCAGCAGTGAGTCAGGGCGGACTGAAGCTTTCTTT

J: TRBJ2-1
V: TRBV6-1
D: .
size: .
CDR3: CATKEVIEQFF
DNA: TGTGCCACCAAGGAAGTGATCGAGCAGTTCTTC

J: TRBJ2-7
V: TRBV11-2
D: TRBD2
size: .
CDR3: CASSPRAAGGPREQYF
DNA: TGTGCCAGCAGCCCCAGAGCGGCGGGAGGGCCTAGGGAGCAGTACTTC

J: TRBJ1-2
V: TRBV6-5
D: .
size: once
CDR3: CASKGLTEIYGYTF
DNA: TGTGCCAGCAAGGGGTTGACAGAAATCTATGGCTACACCTTC

J: TRBJ1-3
V: TRBV6-1
D: .
size: few
CDR3: CASSDRPGTSGNTIYF
DNA: TGTGCCAGCAGTGACCGACCCGGGACCTCTGGAAACACCATATATTTT

J: TRBJ1-6
V: TRBV4-1
D: .
size: medium-sized
CDR3: CASSQAVGHSPLHF
DNA: TGCGCCAGCAGCCAAGCCGTTGGACATTCACCCCTCCACTTT

J: TRBJ2-2
V: TRBV9
D: .
size: .
CDR3: CASSPPAGELFF
DNA: TGTGCCAGCAGCCCCCCTGCCGGGGAGCTGTTTTTT

J: TRBJ2-7
V: TRBV10-1
D: .
size: .
CDR3: CASSFSGAFTYEQYF
DNA: TGCGCCAGCAGTTTTAGCGGAGCGTTCACCTACGAGCAGTACTTC

J: TRBJ2-3
V: TRBV7-2
D: .
size: .
CDR3: CASRRDSHTDTQYF
DNA: TGTGCCAGCCGTCGGGACTCTCACACAGATACGCAGTATTTT

J: TRBJ1-2
V: TRBV7-9
D: .
size: .
CDR3: CASTPIGRRSYGYTF
DNA: TGTGCCAGCACCCCGATAGGCAGGAGAAGCTATGGCTACACCTTC

J: TRBJ2-3
V: TRBV4-2
D: TRBD2
size: .
CDR3: CASSQRGGDTQYF
DNA: TGTGCCAGCAGCCAACGGGGGGGCGATACGCAGTATTTT

J: TRBJ1-4
V: TRBV30
D: .
size: .
CDR3: CACAMSTNEKLFF
DNA: TGTGCCTGCGCCATGTCAACTAATGAAAAACTGTTTTTT

J: TRBJ1-5
V: TRBV6-1
D: .
size: .
CDR3: CASRKRVIGQPQHF
DNA: TGTGCCAGCAGGAAAAGGGTCATAGGTCAGCCCCAGCATTTT

J: TRBJ1-2
V: TRBV6-1
D: .
size: .
CDR3: CASSETWQGGYTF
DNA: TGTGCCAGCAGTGAGACTTGGCAGGGGGGCTACACCTTC

J: TRBJ1-2
V: TRBV7-6
D: .
size: .
CDR3: CASSSYIAF
DNA: TGTGCCAGCAGCTCCTATATAGCCTTC

J: TRBJ1-3
V: TRBV30
D: .
size: .
CDR3: CAWSATVGNTIYF
DNA: TGTGCCTGGAGTGCGACAGTCGGAAACACCATATATTTT

J: TRBJ1-2
V: TRBV6-6
D: .
size: .
CDR3: CASTRDSYYGYTF
DNA: TGTGCCAGCACCAGAGACAGCTACTATGGCTACACCTTC

J: TRBJ1-2
V: TRBV5-4
D: .
size: .
CDR3: CASSLPRGGVIYGYTF
DNA: TGTGCCAGCAGCTTGCCGCGCGGCGGGGTAATCTATGGCTACACCTTC

J: TRBJ1-4
V: TRBV5-6
D: .
size: .
CDR3: CASSPGGGVYEKLFF
DNA: TGTGCCAGCAGCCCTGGGGGAGGGGTCTATGAAAAACTGTTTTTT

J: TRBJ2-7
V: TRBV10-3
D: TRBD2
size: .
CDR3: CAIRGGEGKVEQYF
DNA: TGTGCCATCAGGGGGGGGGAAGGGAAGGTCGAGCAGTACTTC

J: TRBJ2-7
V: TRBV4-1
D: TRBD2
size: .
CDR3: CASSQTLAGLSYEQYF
DNA: TGCGCCAGCAGCCAAACACTAGCGGGTTTATCCTACGAGCAGTACTTC

J: TRBJ2-7
V: TRBV5-1
D: TRBD1
size: once
CDR3: CASSPWGTGGYEQYF
DNA: TGCGCCAGCAGCCCCTGGGGGACAGGGGGCTACGAGCAGTACTTC

J: TRBJ2-7
V: TRBV30
D: TRBD2
size: .
CDR3: CAWRGSGITYEQYF
DNA: TGTGCCTGGAGGGGGAGCGGGATCACCTACGAGCAGTACTTC

J: TRBJ2-7
V: TRBV9
D: TRBD2
size: .
CDR3: CASSPRLAGDLYEQYF
DNA: TGTGCCAGCAGCCCTCGACTAGCGGGGGACCTTTACGAGCAGTACTTC

J: TRBJ1-5
V: TRBV28
D: .
size: .
CDR3: CASSWVGVNQPQHF
DNA: TGTGCCAGCAGTTGGGTAGGGGTGAATCAGCCCCAGCATTTT

J: TRBJ1-2
V: TRBV6-1
D: .
size: .
CDR3: CASSGRTTAAGGYTF
DNA: TGTGCCAGCAGTGGGAGAACGACGGCCGCAGGGGGCTACACCTTC

J: TRBJ2-7
V: TRBV18
D: .
size: .
CDR3: CASSPPRGKVYEQYF
DNA: TGTGCCAGCTCTCCCCCAAGGGGTAAGGTCTACGAGCAGTACTTC

J: TRBJ2-5
V: TRBV5-1
D: TRBD1
size: .
CDR3: CASSISGQGLETQYF
DNA: TGCGCCAGCAGCATCTCGGGACAGGGGCTGGAGACCCAGTACTTC

J: TRBJ1-1
V: TRBV11-2
D: .
size: .
CDR3: CASSLGTTRDTEAFF
DNA: TGTGCCAGCAGCCTAGGGACCACCAGGGACACTGAAGCTTTCTTT

J: TRBJ2-3
V: TRBV30
D: TRBD2
size: .
CDR3: CAWSVKTSGIRVTQYF
DNA: TGTGCCTGGAGTGTAAAGACTAGCGGGATTCGGGTAACGCAGTATTTT

J: TRBJ1-4
V: TRBV30
D: TRBD1
size: .
CDR3: CAWSQGAANEKLFF
DNA: TGTGCCTGGAGTCAGGGGGCTGCTAATGAAAAACTGTTTTTT

J: TRBJ2-1
V: TRBV6-1
D: .
size: .
CDR3: CASSGGGGFSRPGDNEQFF
DNA: TGTGCCAGCAGTGGGGGCGGAGGCTTTAGCCGCCCTGGGGACAATGAGCAGTTCTTC

J: TRBJ2-7
V: TRBV5-1
D: TRBD2
size: few
CDR3: CASSTGGALYEQYF
DNA: TGCGCCAGCAGTACGGGGGGAGCCCTCTACGAGCAGTACTTC

J: TRBJ1-1
V: TRBV30
D: .
size: .
CDR3: CAWRRGSNTEAFF
DNA: TGTGCCTGGAGAAGAGGCTCTAACACTGAAGCTTTCTTT

J: TRBJ2-3
V: TRBV4-1
D: .
size: .
CDR3: CASSQDRTGTDTQYF
DNA: TGCGCCAGCAGCCAAGATAGGACGGGAACAGATACGCAGTATTTT

J: TRBJ2-3
V: TRBV19
D: .
size: .
CDR3: CASSINRGDTQYF
DNA: TGTGCCAGTAGTATTAATAGGGGAGATACGCAGTATTTT

J: TRBJ1-3
V: TRBV2
D: .
size: .
CDR3: CASSVVGAGNTIYF
DNA: TGTGCCAGCAGCGTAGTAGGGGCTGGAAACACCATATATTTT

J: TRBJ1-4
V: TRBV5-4
D: .
size: .
CDR3: CASSLGGSSEKLFF
DNA: TGTGCCAGCAGCTTGGGAGGGTCTAGTGAAAAACTGTTTTTT

J: TRBJ2-1
V: TRBV7-9
D: TRBD2
size: .
CDR3: CASSSGRLAGAGYNEQFF
DNA: TGTGCCAGCAGCTCAGGGAGACTAGCGGGAGCAGGGTACAATGAGCAGTTCTTC

J: TRBJ2-1
V: TRBV30
D: .
size: .
CDR3: CAWTGGFRNEQFF
DNA: TGTGCCTGGACGGGGGGCTTTAGGAATGAGCAGTTCTTC

J: TRBJ1-1
V: TRBV10-3
D: .
size: .
CDR3: CAISPVRGEAFF
DNA: TGTGCCATCAGTCCGGTCCGAGGGGAAGCTTTCTTT

J: TRBJ1-5
V: TRBV30
D: .
size: .
CDR3: CAWSGQDQPQHF
DNA: TGTGCCTGGAGTGGGCAGGATCAGCCCCAGCATTTT

J: TRBJ1-2
V: TRBV7-9
D: .
size: .
CDR3: CASSLQGGGYTF
DNA: TGTGCCAGCAGCCTTCAGGGAGGCGGCTACACCTTC

J: TRBJ2-7
V: TRBV6-5
D: TRBD2
size: .
CDR3: CVSSFSGTTYEQYF
DNA: TGTGTCAGCAGTTTTAGCGGGACTACCTACGAGCAGTACTTC

J: TRBJ1-2
V: TRBV5-6
D: TRBD1
size: .
CDR3: CASSLVKGASYTF
DNA: TGTGCCAGCAGCTTGGTGAAGGGGGCGAGCTACACCTTC

J: TRBJ2-1
V: TRBV12-5
D: .
size: .
CDR3: CASGLGATSEQFF
DNA: TGTGCTAGTGGTTTGGGGGCAACGAGTGAGCAGTTCTTC

J: TRBJ1-6
V: TRBV7-2
D: TRBD1
size: .
CDR3: CASSWDSYNSPLHF
DNA: TGTGCCAGCAGTTGGGACAGCTATAATTCACCCCTCCACTTT